These 27 T cell receptor beta chains came from one sample sequenced in a study of low-dose radiotherapy and immunotherapy resistance in tumors. cDNA synthesis used a TRAV/TRBV-specific primer set for both chains. A constant-region primer paired with the V-primer adapter amplified TCRs over approximately 18 PCR cycles. Each CDR3 protein is one row after TCRdb ran MiXCR on the reads. In the table there are more than 9,500 distinct CDR3 sequences, roughly 80% of which are singletons. The receptors were gathered from a human donor with advanced metastatic prostate, ovarian, gallbladder or colorectal cancer (not recorded which). This table probably holds off-target reads from a library built for another chain.

The rearrangement links TRBV29-1 to TRBJ1-1; possibly TRBD1 for D (6 bases). CDR3 length: 11 residues. The germline gives CDR1 SQVTM, CDR2 ANQGSEA. Between the trimmed V and J ends, which lost 3 bases and 4 bases, there was a span of 6 bases. The DNA for the CDR3 is TGCAGCGTTGACAGGGGCACTGAAGCTTTCTTT. This gives the protein CSVDRGTEAFF. Drawing the rest from reference TRBV29-1 and TRBJ1-1, the complete variable domain is SAVISQKPSRDICQRGTSLTIQCQVDSQVTMMFWYRQQPGQSLTLIATANQGSEATYESGFVIDKFPISRPNLTFSTLTVSNMSPEDSSIYLCSVDRGTEAFFGQGTRLTVV.

V gene TRBV4-2 combines with J gene TRBJ2-3; 7 nucleotides line up with TRBD2. In germline, CDR1 is LGHNA, CDR2 YNFKEQ. The V gene end was trimmed by 0 bases and the J gene end by 0 bases; junction bases not matched to a gene: 18. The length of the CDR3 is 21 residues. CDR3 loop: CASSQDRGSGFLVLSTDTQYF. The CDR3 region has the DNA TGTGCCAGCAGCCAAGATCGCGGTAGCGGGTTCCTGGTCCTAAGCACAGATACGCAGTATTTT.

This clonotype showed up just a few times. The genes are TRBV18 and TRBJ2-7; unclear D gene. Germline CDR1 KGHSH, CDR2 LQKENI. This CDR3 region has 13 residues. Trimming removed 6 bases at V and 2 bases at J, with 11 bases between. The CDR3 DNA reads as TGTGCCAGCTCGCAAAGTGACACCTACGAGCAGTACTTC. Its translation: CASSQSDTYEQYF.

The V call is TRBV5-4, the J call TRBJ2-7; 9 bases agree with TRBD2. The CDR3 runs 15 residues. Germline assignment: CDR1 SGHNT and CDR2 YYREEE (reference sequence). V trimming: 5 bases; J trimming: 4 bases; junction bases outside the gene matches: 10. CDR3 residues: CASSPGGRARYEQYF. The CDR3 DNA reads TGTGCCAGCAGTCCTGGCGGGAGGGCCCGATACGAGCAGTACTTC.

The V call is TRBV11-2, the J call TRBJ2-5, with TRBD1 matching 7 bases. In germline, CDR1 is SGHAT, CDR2 FQNNGV. The V and J ends lost 5 bases and 2 bases, in that order; junction bases with no gene match: 5. The CDR3 is made up of 14 amino acids. The CDR3, as DNA: TGTGCCAGCAGCGAACAGGGGCCACAAGAGACCCAGTACTTC. Amino acids: CASSEQGPQETQYF. The entire variable domain, with the rest obtained from reference TRBV11-2 and TRBJ2-5, is as follows: EAGVAQSPRYKIIEKRQSVAFWCNPISGHATLYWYQQILGQGPKLLIQFQNNGVVDDSQLPKDRFSAERLKGVDSTLKIQPAKLEDSAVYLCASSEQGPQETQYFGPGTRLLVL.

The chain couples TRBV11-1 to TRBJ2-7; no clear D gene. CDR1 is SGHAT and CDR2 is FQDESV in the germline V gene (reference sequence). Trimming removed 5 bases from V and 3 bases from J, with 14 bases in between. The CDR3 is 14 residues long. In DNA, the CDR3 is TGTGCCAGCAGCGTCGTGCAGGTCAGCTACGAGCAGTACTTC. The encoded protein is CASSVVQVSYEQYF.

A single count supports this clonotype. The rearrangement links TRBV29-1 to TRBJ1-1, with D possibly matching TRBD1 (6 bases). The CDR3 is 12 amino acids. The V gene's germline CDR1 is SQVTM and CDR2 ANQGSEA. V was cut by 5 bases and J by 1 base, with 8 bases left in between. For the CDR3, the DNA is TGCAGCGTTTCAGGGGCGAACACTGAAGCTTTCTTT. Amino acid sequence: CSVSGANTEAFF.

The chain uses TRBV28 and TRBJ1-4; D call uncertain. The CDR3 is 14 amino acids. Between the trimmed V and J ends, which lost 5 bases and 10 bases, there was a span of 17 bases. Germline values: CDR1 MDHEN, CDR2 SYDVKM. CDR3 in amino acids: CASSPGLDVVKLFF. In DNA, the CDR3 is TGTGCCAGCAGTCCCGGACTCGACGTAGTAAAACTGTTTTTT.

This chain connects TRBV28 to TRBJ2-3; D possibly corresponds to TRBD2 (5 bases). The CDR3 has 14 amino acids. Per germline, CDR1 MDHEN and CDR2 SYDVKM. V lost 2 bases and J lost 0, with 6 bases in between. DNA for the CDR3: TGTGCCAGCAGTTTAATAGCGAGCACAGATACGCAGTATTTT. As protein: CASSLIASTDTQYF.

This chain connects TRBV13 to TRBJ1-6; D call uncertain. Germline CDR1 and CDR2: PRHDT and FYEKMQ (reference sequence). The germline V and J ends were trimmed by 4 bases and 8 bases, with 15 bases remaining between them. There are 15 residues in the CDR3. The CDR3 DNA reads TGTGCCAGCAGCTCTATAGAGGAGGCCTATTCACCCCTCCACTTT. Encoded protein: CASSSIEEAYSPLHF.

This clonotype was observed a few times. J is TRBJ1-2 and V is TRBV5-4; D unresolved. Germline CDR1 and CDR2: SGHNT and YYREEE (reference sequence). This CDR3 has 14 residues. V lost 0 bases and J lost 3, with 9 bases in between. The CDR3 region has the DNA TGTGCCAGCAGCTTGGACGGCAGCCACTATGGCTACACCTTC. Translated, it gives CASSLDGSHYGYTF. The full variable domain, in which reference TRBV5-4 and TRBJ1-2 provide the parts outside the CDR3, is ETGVTQSPTHLIKTRGQQVTLRCSSQSGHNTVSWYQQALGQGPQFIFQYYREEENGRGNFPPRFSGLQFPNYSSELNVNALELDDSALYLCASSLDGSHYGYTFGSGTRLTVV.

The genes are TRBV12-5 and TRBJ2-1, with TRBD2 identical over 8 bases. The junction had 5 bases not matched to a gene; V was cut back by 1 base and J by 6 bases. CDR1 is LGHNT, CDR2 FRNRAP, per germline. The CDR3 extends over 15 amino acids. The CDR3 loop reads CASGLGSGGRNEQFF. The CDR3 nucleotides are TGTGCTAGTGGTTTGGGGAGCGGGGGCCGCAATGAGCAGTTCTTC.

The chain uses TRBV5-4 and TRBJ2-1; 10 bases are a match to TRBD2. The CDR3 runs to 16 residues. Germline lookup yields CDR1 SGHNT and CDR2 YYREEE (reference sequence). The junction had 8 bases not matched to a gene; V was cut back by 3 bases and J by 5 bases. The CDR3 is CASSWTTSGVDNEQFF. The CDR3 DNA reads TGTGCCAGCAGCTGGACTACTAGCGGGGTAGACAATGAGCAGTTCTTC.

The chain recombines TRBV10-3 with TRBJ2-7; TRBD1 is a possible D gene (5 bases). This CDR3 has 12 residues. Trimming stripped 2 bases from V and 6 bases from J, with 8 bases between. Germline V gene data show CDR1 as ENHRY and CDR2 as SYGVKD. This CDR3 is CAISELGAEQYF. The CDR3 DNA sequence: TGTGCCATCAGTGAGCTAGGGGCCGAGCAGTACTTC.

This chain connects TRBV7-9 to TRBJ1-1, with D possibly matching TRBD1 (5 bases). CDR3 length equals 12 residues. Germline CDR1 is SEHNR and CDR2 is FQNEAQ (reference sequence). Trimming took 0 bases from V and 12 from J, leaving 11 bases between them. As DNA, the CDR3 is TGTGCCAGCAGCTTAGCGTCCTTGGGGCCTTTCTTT. This gives the protein CASSLASLGPFF.

The chain uses TRBV28 and TRBJ2-1; D remains unclear. The ends were cut back, 8 bases at V and 10 bases at J, with 21 bases in the middle. Germline CDR1 is MDHEN and CDR2 is SYDVKM. The CDR3 covers 14 residues. CDR3 bases: TGTGCCAGCCTTTCCCCGCAATCCCTGTTCGAGCAGTTCTTC. This gives the protein CASLSPQSLFEQFF.

V and J are TRBV7-2 and TRBJ1-2; maybe TRBD1 (5 bases). This CDR3 contains 15 residues. V shed 0 bases and J shed 4 bases, with 12 bases lying between them. Germline lookup yields CDR1 SGHTA and CDR2 FQGNSA. CDR3: CASSLAIDSGYGYTF. The CDR3 DNA follows: TGTGCCAGCAGCTTAGCTATAGACAGTGGCTATGGCTACACCTTC.

The chain employs TRBV28 and TRBJ1-5, with TRBD1 identical over 8 bases. The CDR3 loop spans 14 amino acids. Germline V CDR1 and CDR2: MDHEN, SYDVKM. J lost 6 bases, V lost 6 bases, and 7 bases had no gene match. The CDR3 spells CASSPQGAGQPQHF. CDR3 DNA sequence: TGTGCCAGCAGCCCCCAGGGGGCGGGTCAGCCCCAGCATTTT.

V and J are TRBV20-1 and TRBJ2-1; 8 nucleotides agree with TRBD2. After removal of 3 bases from V and 8 bases from J, the junction contained 6 bases not matched to a gene. Per the germline V gene, CDR1 is DFQATT and CDR2 is SNEGSKA (reference sequence). The CDR3 extends over 13 amino acids. The CDR3 sequence: CSASSGSWYEQFF. In DNA form, the CDR3 reads TGCAGTGCTAGCAGCGGGAGTTGGTATGAGCAGTTCTTC.

The V gene is TRBV9, the J gene TRBJ2-7; D is possibly TRBD2 (5 bases). This CDR3 is built from 15 residues. Germline values: CDR1 SGDLS, CDR2 YYNGEE. Trimming took off 0 bases at V and 6 bases at J, with 16 bases between the two ends. The chain's CDR3 is CASSVEGRGLSEQYF. The CDR3 nucleotides read TGTGCCAGCAGCGTAGAAGGTCGAGGGTTGAGCGAGCAGTACTTC.

This clonotype was seen more than once but under ten times. V is TRBV4-2 and J is TRBJ1-5, with 7 nucleotides matching TRBD1. Losses at the gene ends were 1 base for V and 3 bases for J; bases not matched to a gene: 3. The CDR3 consists of 15 residues. CDR1 LGHNA and CDR2 YNFKEQ come from the germline V gene. CDR3 DNA sequence: TGTGCCAGCAGCCAAGCGACAGGGCCCAATCAGCCCCAGCATTTT. Protein sequence: CASSQATGPNQPQHF.

The V gene is TRBV6-2 or TRBV6-3, the J gene TRBJ2-3, with D unclear. V was cut by 4 bases and J by 4 bases, with 9 bases left in between. This CDR3 region has 13 residues. CDR1 and CDR2 (germline): MNHEY, SVGEGT. The CDR3 DNA is TGTGCCAGCAGTTGGGGAAGAGCAGATACGCAGTATTTT. Residues: CASSWGRADTQYF.

The chain uses TRBV7-8 and TRBJ2-7, with D possibly being TRBD2 (5 bases). This CDR3 is built from 13 residues. CDR1 and CDR2 from the germline V gene are SGHVS and FQNEAQ. With 6 bases removed from V and 5 bases from J, the gap between germline ends came to 14 bases. This CDR3 is CASSDTILDEQYF. CDR3 nucleotides: TGTGCCAGCAGTGATACTATACTAGACGAGCAGTACTTC.

V and J are TRBV9 and TRBJ1-5, with D perhaps TRBD1 (6 bases). The CDR3 covers 15 residues. V was clipped by 0 bases and J by 7 bases, with 14 bases between them. CDR1 and CDR2 (germline): SGDLS, YYNGEE. In DNA form, the CDR3 reads TGTGCCAGCAGCGTAGGAGGGGGACCCCTCCAGCCCCAGCATTTT. It specifies CASSVGGGPLQPQHF.

The chain has TRBV9 and TRBJ1-6, with a weak D call TRBD1 (5 bases). Germline V gene sequence: CDR1 SGDLS, CDR2 YYNGEE. Trimming cost V 4 bases and J 7 bases, with 15 bases left between them. The CDR3 spans 15 residues. CDR3 sequence (DNA): TGTGCCAGCAGCTACAGTTCAGGGATGAATTCACCCCTCCACTTT. This translates into CASSYSSGMNSPLHF.

The V call is TRBV28, the J call TRBJ2-2; D gene uncertain. This CDR3 has 12 residues. V lost 10 bases to trimming and J lost 9 bases, with 15 bases between them. The germline gives CDR1 MDHEN, CDR2 SYDVKM. DNA of the CDR3: TGTGCCACCTCAGTGGAATTCCGGGAGCTGTTTTTT. Translated, it gives CATSVEFRELFF.

The chain couples TRBV4-1 to TRBJ2-2; 11 nucleotides agree with TRBD2. The junction had 4 bases not matched to a gene; V was cut back by 4 bases and J by 0 bases. The CDR3 is made up of 17 amino acids. The germline V gene has CDR1 MGHRA and CDR2 YSYEKL. CDR3 region: CASSRGGLAANTGELFF. In nucleotides, the CDR3 is TGCGCCAGCAGCCGGGGGGGACTAGCGGCGAACACCGGGGAGCTGTTTTTT.